The present T cell receptor beta chain was sequenced within a study of blood T cell repertoires in COVID-19. Sequencing was performed with immunoSEQ multiplex PCR; in TCRdb, only in-frame clones are kept and a portion is missing. Here the sample spans roughly 150,000 clones, roughly three quarters being singletons. Sequences were obtained from PBMCs or T cells enriched from blood (not recorded which). This sequence originates from a woman between 50 and 59 years old who had recovered from COVID-19.

In DNA, the CDR3 is TGCGCCAGCAGCTTGAACGGTTACAATGAGCAGTTCTTC. This gives the protein CASSLNGYNEQFF. This chain joins TRBV5-1 and TRBJ2-1; no firm D call. The CDR3 is 13 residues long. CDR1 SGHRS and CDR2 YFSETQ come from the germline V gene. Trimming cost V 1 base and J 4 bases, with 6 bases left between them.